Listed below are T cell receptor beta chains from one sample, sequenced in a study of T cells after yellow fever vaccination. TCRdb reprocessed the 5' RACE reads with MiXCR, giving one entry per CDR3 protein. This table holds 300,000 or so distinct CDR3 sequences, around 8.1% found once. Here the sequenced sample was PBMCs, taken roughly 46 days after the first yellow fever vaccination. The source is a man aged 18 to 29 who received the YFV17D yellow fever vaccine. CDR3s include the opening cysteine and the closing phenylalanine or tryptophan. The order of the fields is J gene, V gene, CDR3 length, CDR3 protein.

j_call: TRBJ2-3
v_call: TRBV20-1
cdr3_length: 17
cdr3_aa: CSARGWTSGGIPDTQYF

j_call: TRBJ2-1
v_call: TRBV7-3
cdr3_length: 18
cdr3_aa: CASSPPRSLGKPYNEQFF

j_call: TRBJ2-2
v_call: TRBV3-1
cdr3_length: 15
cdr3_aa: CASSAVGGNTGELFF

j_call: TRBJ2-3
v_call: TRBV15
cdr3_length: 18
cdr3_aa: CATSRDSWDRTSTDTQYF

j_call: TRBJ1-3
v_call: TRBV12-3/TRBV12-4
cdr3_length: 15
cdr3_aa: CASSLRQGAGNTIYF

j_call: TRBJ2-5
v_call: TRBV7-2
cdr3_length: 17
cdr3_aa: CASSLGSLSGGQETQYF

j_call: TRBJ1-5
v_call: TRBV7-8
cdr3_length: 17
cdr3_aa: CASSAQGRGGSNQPQHF

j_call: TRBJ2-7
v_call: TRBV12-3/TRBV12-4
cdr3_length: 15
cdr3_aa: CASGDGPGTSYEQYF

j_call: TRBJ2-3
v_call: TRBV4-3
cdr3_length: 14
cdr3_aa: CASSPGKSTDTQYF

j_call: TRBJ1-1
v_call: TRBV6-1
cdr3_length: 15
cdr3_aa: CASSEAQAGETEAFF

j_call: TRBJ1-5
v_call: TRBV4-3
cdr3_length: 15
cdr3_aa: CASSQDLAANQPQHF

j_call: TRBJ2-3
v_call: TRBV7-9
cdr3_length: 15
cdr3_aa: CASSLDAGALDTQYF

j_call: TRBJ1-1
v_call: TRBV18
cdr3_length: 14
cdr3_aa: CASSRETDNTEAFF

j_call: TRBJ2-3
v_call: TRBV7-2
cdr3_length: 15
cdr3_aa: CASYGGGSWTDTQYF

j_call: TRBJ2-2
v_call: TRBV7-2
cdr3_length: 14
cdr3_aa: CASSWTRTGGELFF

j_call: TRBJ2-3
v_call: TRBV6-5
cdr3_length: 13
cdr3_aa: CASSYSSGDPQYF